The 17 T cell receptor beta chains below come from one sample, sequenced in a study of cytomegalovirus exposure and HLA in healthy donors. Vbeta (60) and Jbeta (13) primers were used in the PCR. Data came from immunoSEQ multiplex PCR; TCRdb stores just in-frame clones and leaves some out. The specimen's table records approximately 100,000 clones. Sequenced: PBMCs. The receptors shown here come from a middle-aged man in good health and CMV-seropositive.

The CDR3 coding sequence is TGTGCCAGCAGGTATACAGGGCACACTGAAGCTTTCTTT. Its protein product is CASRYTGHTEAFF. The V gene is TRBV7-2, the J gene TRBJ1-1, with D perhaps matching TRBD1 (6 bases). Between the trimmed V and J ends, which lost 6 bases and 3 bases, there was a span of 11 bases. Germline values: CDR1 SGHTA, CDR2 FQGNSA. This CDR3 has 13 residues.

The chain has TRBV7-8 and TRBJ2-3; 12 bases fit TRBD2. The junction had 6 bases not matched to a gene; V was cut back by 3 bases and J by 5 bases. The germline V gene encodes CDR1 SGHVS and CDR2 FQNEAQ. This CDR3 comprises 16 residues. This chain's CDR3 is CASSLASGRAVDTQYF. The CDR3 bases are TGTGCCAGCAGCTTGGCTAGCGGGAGGGCTGTAGATACGCAGTATTTT.

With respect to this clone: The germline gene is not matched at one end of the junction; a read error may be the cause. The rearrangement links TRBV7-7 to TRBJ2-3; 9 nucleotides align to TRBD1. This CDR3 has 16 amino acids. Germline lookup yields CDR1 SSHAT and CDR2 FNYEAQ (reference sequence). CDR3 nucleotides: TGTGCTAGCAGCCCAGGGACAGGGTATTTGCCAGATACGCAGTATTTT. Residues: CASSPGTGYLPDTQYF.

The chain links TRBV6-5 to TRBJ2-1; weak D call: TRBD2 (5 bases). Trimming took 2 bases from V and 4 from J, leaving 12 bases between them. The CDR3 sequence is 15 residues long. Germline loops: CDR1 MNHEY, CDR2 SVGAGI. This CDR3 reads CASSYLPGKYNEQFF. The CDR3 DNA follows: TGTGCCAGCAGTTACCTTCCGGGGAAATACAATGAGCAGTTCTTC.

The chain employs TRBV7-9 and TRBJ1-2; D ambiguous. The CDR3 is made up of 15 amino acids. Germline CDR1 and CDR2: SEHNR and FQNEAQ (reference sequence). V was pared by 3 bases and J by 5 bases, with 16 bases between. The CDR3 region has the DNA TGTGCCAGCAGCTTTCAGGAGGGTTACACTTATGGCTACACCTTC. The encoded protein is CASSFQEGYTYGYTF.

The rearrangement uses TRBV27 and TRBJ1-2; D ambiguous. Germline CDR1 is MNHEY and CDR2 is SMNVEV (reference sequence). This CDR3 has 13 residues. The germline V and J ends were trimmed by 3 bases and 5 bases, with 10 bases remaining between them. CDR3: CASSFPGGYGYTF. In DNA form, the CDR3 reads TGTGCCAGCAGTTTCCCGGGTGGGTATGGCTACACCTTC.

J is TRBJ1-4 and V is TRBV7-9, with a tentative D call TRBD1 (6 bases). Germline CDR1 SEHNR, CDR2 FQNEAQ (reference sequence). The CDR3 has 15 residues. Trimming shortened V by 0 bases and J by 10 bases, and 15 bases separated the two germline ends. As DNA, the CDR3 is TGTGCCAGCAGCTTAGCGGGGATGGACAGTGGAAAACTGTTTTTT. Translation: CASSLAGMDSGKLFF.

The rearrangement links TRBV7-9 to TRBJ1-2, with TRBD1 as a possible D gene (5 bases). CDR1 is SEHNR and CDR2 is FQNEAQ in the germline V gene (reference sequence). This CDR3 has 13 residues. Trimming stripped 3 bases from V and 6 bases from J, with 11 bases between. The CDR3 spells CASSLSGRDGYTF. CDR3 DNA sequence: TGTGCCAGCAGCTTGTCAGGGAGGGATGGCTACACCTTC.

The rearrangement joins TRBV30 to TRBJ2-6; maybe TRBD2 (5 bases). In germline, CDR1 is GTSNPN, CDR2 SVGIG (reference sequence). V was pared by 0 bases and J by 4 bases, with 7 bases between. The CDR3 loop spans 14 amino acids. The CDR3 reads CAWSVGGGANVLTF. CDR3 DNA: TGTGCCTGGAGTGTAGGAGGCGGGGCCAACGTCCTGACTTTC.

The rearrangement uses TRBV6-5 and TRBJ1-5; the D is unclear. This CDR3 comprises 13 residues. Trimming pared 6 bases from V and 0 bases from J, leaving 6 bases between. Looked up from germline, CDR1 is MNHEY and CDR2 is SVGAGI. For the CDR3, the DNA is TGTGCCAGCAGCTTCTATAGCAATCAGCCCCAGCATTTT. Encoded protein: CASSFYSNQPQHF.

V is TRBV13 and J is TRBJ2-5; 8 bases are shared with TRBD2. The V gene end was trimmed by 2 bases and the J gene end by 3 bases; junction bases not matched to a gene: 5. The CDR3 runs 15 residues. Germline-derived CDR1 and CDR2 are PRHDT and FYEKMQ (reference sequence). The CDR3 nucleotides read TGTGCCAGCAGCTTACTTCCAGCGGGAGAAGAGACCCAGTACTTC. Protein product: CASSLLPAGEETQYF.

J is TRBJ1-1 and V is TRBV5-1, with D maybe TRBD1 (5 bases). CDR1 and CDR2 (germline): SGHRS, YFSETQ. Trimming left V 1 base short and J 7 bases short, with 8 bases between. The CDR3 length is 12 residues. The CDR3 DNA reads TGCGCCAGCAGCTTGACAGGTAGTGAAGCTTTCTTT. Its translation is CASSLTGSEAFF.

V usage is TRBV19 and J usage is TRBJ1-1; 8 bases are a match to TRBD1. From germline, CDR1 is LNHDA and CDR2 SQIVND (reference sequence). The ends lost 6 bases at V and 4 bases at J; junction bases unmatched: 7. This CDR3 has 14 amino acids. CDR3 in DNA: TGTGCCAGTAGGATGACAGGGGCGTTCACTGAAGCTTTCTTT. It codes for CASRMTGAFTEAFF.

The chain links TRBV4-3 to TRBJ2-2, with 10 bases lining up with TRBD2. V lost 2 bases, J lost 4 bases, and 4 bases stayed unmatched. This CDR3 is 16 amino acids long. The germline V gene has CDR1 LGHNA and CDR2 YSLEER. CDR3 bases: TGCGCCAGCAGCCAATTAAGCGGGAGGGCCACCGGGGAGCTGTTTTTT. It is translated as CASSQLSGRATGELFF.

The CDR3, as DNA: TGTGCCAGCTCAGAGACAGGGGTTATAGGCAATCAGCCCCAGCATTTT. It encodes CASSETGVIGNQPQHF. The chain carries TRBV18 and TRBJ1-5; 8 nucleotides line up with TRBD1. The CDR3 has 16 amino acids. With 5 bases clipped from V and 2 bases from J, the junction kept 8 bases outside the gene matches. CDR1 KGHSH and CDR2 LQKENI come from the germline V gene.

The CDR3 protein is CATRGDRGATGELFF. CDR3 nucleotide sequence: TGTGCCACCAGAGGAGACAGGGGGGCCACCGGGGAGCTGTTTTTT. The chain carries TRBV28 and TRBJ2-2; 9 bases map to TRBD1. The germline CDR1 and CDR2 sequences are MDHEN and SYDVKM. The V and J ends lost 10 bases and 4 bases, in that order; junction bases with no gene match: 10. The CDR3 consists of 15 residues.

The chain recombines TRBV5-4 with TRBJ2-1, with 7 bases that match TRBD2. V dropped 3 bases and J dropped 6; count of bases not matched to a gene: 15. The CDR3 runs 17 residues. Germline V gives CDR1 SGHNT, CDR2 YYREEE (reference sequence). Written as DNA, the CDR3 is TGTGCCAGCAGCTCGGCTAGCGGAGGGGTACTCTCCAATGAGCAGTTCTTC. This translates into CASSSASGGVLSNEQFF.